This T cell receptor (beta chain) is from a study of identical twins. Study results and limitations: Weaker excess twin sharing was seen among beta out-of-frame sequences.

Comment on this clonotype: What it binds is unknown.

MiXCR was run by TCRdb on the 5' RACE reads, yielding one entry per CDR3 protein. The table shows about 220,000 distinct CDR3 sequences, with over 5% occurring only once. This CDR3 comprises 17 residues. Germline CDR1 reads WNHNN; CDR2 reads SYGVQD (reference sequence). The J segment lost 0 bases and the V segment lost 3 bases, leaving 8 bases of the junction unmatched. Healthy Caucasians alone served as donors. These data were likewise used in another study, on T cells expressing NK-cell markers. That source notes: In the group of eight sequenced donors, seven were HCMV-seropositive and one was seronegative.

The J gene is TRBJ2-1, the V gene TRBV10-1, with 7 bases identical to TRBD2. Material for sequencing was CD8+ T cells sorted from blood. The receptor's source is a young woman in good health. The DNA for the CDR3 is TGCGCCAGCAGTGAAGGCCGCGGCGGGAGCTCCTACAATGAGCAGTTCTTC. Translated, it gives CASSEGRGGSSYNEQFF.